This T cell receptor (beta chain) derives from a study of shared clonotypes between healthy human individuals. Assay used: immunoSEQ multiplex PCR; TCRdb lists only in-frame clones, some missing. The sample comprises 1.6 million or so clones, roughly 96% of which are singletons, and 0.95% to 1.5% rests with the top ten. Between the trimmed V and J ends, which lost 0 bases and 6 bases, there was a span of 12 bases. Germline V gene data show CDR1 as LNHNV and CDR2 as YYDKDF (reference sequence). The CDR3 length is 14 residues. What was sequenced was naive CD4+ T cells sorted from blood. Specified subset: CD45RA+ positively selected. The chain carries TRBV15 and TRBJ2-7; D tentatively reads TRBD1 or TRBD2 (5 bases each). The clonotype was recovered from a man aged 25 to 45 in good health. In nucleotides, the CDR3 is TGTGCCACCAGCAGAGAGAGGGGCTTCGGCGAGCAGTACTTC. Encoded protein: CATSRERGFGEQYF.